The 19 T cell receptor beta chains below were found in one sample sequenced in a study of blood T cell repertoires in COVID-19 (dated by TCRdb to about 2020). The protocol used for the library was the immunoSEQ multiplex PCR assay. In TCRdb, the immuneACCESS table is reduced to in-frame sequences with V and J assigned. These tables do not hold every clone; where another copy was compared, an unresolved V gene accounts for under half, and the others remain unexplained. This sample holds about 160,000 clones; approximately 79% were observed only once. The ten largest clones represent 6.5% to 9% of the sample. The material sequenced was peripheral blood. Source of these receptors: a middle-aged woman with COVID-19, enrolled during active disease.

This rearrangement joins TRBV28 to TRBJ2-2, with D unclear. CDR1 is MDHEN, CDR2 SYDVKM, per germline. This CDR3 region has 11 residues. V lost 6 bases to trimming and J lost 8 bases, with 7 bases between them. The CDR3, as DNA: TGTGCCAGCAGCCCCATTGGGGAGCTGTTTTTT. Translated: CASSPIGELFF.

The chain employs TRBV6-5 and TRBJ2-7; D unresolved. V gave up 8 bases and J gave up 4 bases, with 9 bases separating them. This CDR3 is built from 11 residues. Germline CDR1 MNHEY, CDR2 SVGAGI. The CDR3 is CASRSGYEQYF. CDR3 DNA sequence: TGTGCCAGCCGGTCTGGTTACGAGCAGTACTTC.

This chain joins TRBV29-1 and TRBJ1-2; D perhaps matches TRBD1 (5 bases). CDR1 SQVTM and CDR2 ANQGSEA come from the germline V gene. This CDR3 has 11 amino acids. With 7 bases removed from V and 5 bases from J, the gap between germline ends came to 11 bases. The CDR3 loop is CSAKRGYGYTF. For the CDR3, the DNA is TGCAGCGCAAAAAGGGGTTATGGCTACACCTTC.

The table lists this clone with a count of one. The genes are TRBV15 and TRBJ1-5; a possible D gene is TRBD1 (5 bases). The germline V gene has CDR1 LNHNV and CDR2 YYDKDF (reference sequence). Trimming pared 1 base from V and 4 bases from J, leaving 8 bases between. The CDR3 totals 14 residues. CDR3 sequence reads: CATSRVKGNQPQHF. The DNA of the CDR3 is TGTGCCACCAGCAGAGTTAAGGGGAATCAGCCCCAGCATTTT.

The chain joins TRBV7-3 to TRBJ1-4; 8 positions agree with TRBD1. The CDR3 has 13 amino acids. Germline-derived CDR1 and CDR2 are SGHTA and FQGTGA. Losses at the gene ends were 11 bases for V and 7 bases for J; bases not matched to a gene: 9. The CDR3 here is CAGQTGASEKLFF. The CDR3 nucleotides read TGTGCCGGACAGACAGGGGCGAGTGAAAAACTGTTTTTT.

CDR3: CASSWSPAGGFYEQFF. The CDR3 nucleotides are TGTGCCAGCAGCTGGAGTCCAGCGGGGGGTTTTTATGAGCAGTTCTTC. The V gene is TRBV7-6, the J gene TRBJ2-1; TRBD2 agrees at 9 bases. The junction had 12 bases not matched to a gene; V was cut back by 4 bases and J by 8 bases. The CDR3 loop spans 16 amino acids. Germline CDR1 is SGHVS and CDR2 is FNYEAQ.

The genes are TRBV18 and TRBJ2-3; D may be TRBD1 (5 bases). Germline V gene lookup returns CDR1 KGHSH and CDR2 LQKENI. The CDR3 consists of 14 residues. V dropped 3 bases and J dropped 3 bases, with 10 bases sitting between them. In DNA form, the CDR3 reads TGTGCCAGCTCACCCCGGCAGGGAACAGATACGCAGTATTTT. Its translation: CASSPRQGTDTQYF.

The chain couples TRBV10-2 to TRBJ1-2; D may be TRBD1 (6 bases). This CDR3 contains 12 residues. Trimming shortened V by 7 bases and J by 2 bases, and 8 bases separated the two germline ends. CDR1 and CDR2 (germline): WSHSY, SAAADI. The DNA of the CDR3 is TGCGCCAGCACACAGGGAAACTATGGCTACACCTTC. It is translated as CASTQGNYGYTF.

The V gene is TRBV18, the J gene TRBJ2-2; no definite D call. Per the germline V gene, CDR1 is KGHSH and CDR2 is LQKENI. There are 16 residues in the CDR3. V lost 1 base, J lost 0 bases, and 9 bases lay in between. This chain's CDR3 is CASSPRLDANTGELFF. In DNA, the CDR3 is TGTGCCAGCTCACCACGGCTAGACGCGAACACCGGGGAGCTGTTTTTT.

This chain links TRBV2 with TRBJ2-4; D may be TRBD2 (5 bases). The germline V gene has CDR1 SNHLY and CDR2 FYNNEI. CDR3 length: 15 residues. The germline V and J ends were trimmed by 4 bases and 6 bases, with 16 bases remaining between them. The CDR3 reads CASSGELGGANIQYF. CDR3 sequence (DNA): TGTGCCAGCAGTGGGGAGCTAGGAGGAGCAAACATTCAGTACTTC.

This clone was seen once. J is TRBJ2-3 and V is TRBV6-5, with 7 bases lining up with TRBD1. Germline values: CDR1 MNHEY, CDR2 SVGAGI. The CDR3 covers 15 residues. V lost 6 bases to trimming and J lost 5 bases; unmatched junction nucleotides: 11. DNA of the CDR3: TGTGCCAGCAGATTCGGGGACAGTTTTTTAGATACGCAGTATTTT. Amino acids: CASRFGDSFLDTQYF.

This clone was detected a few times. The V call is TRBV19, the J call TRBJ1-2; TRBD1 agrees at 8 bases. The CDR3 runs to 15 residues. V trimming: 5 bases; J trimming: 2 bases; junction bases outside the gene matches: 7. CDR1 is LNHDA, CDR2 SQIVND, per germline (reference sequence). DNA for the CDR3: TGTGCCAGTAGTGACCCGGGACAGGCGAACTATGGCTACACCTTC. It codes for CASSDPGQANYGYTF.

This clone was detected only once. The junction departs from germline at one end; a sequencing error may be responsible. The V and J genes are TRBV7-6 and TRBJ2-1, with a possible D match to TRBD1 (6 bases). There are 10 residues in the CDR3. Germline assignment: CDR1 SGHVS and CDR2 FNYEAQ. The CDR3 loop is CASSTDSNLF. In DNA form, the CDR3 reads TGTGCCAGCAGCACGGACAGCAACCTCTTC. The full variable domain, with the rest looked up from reference TRBV7-6 and TRBJ2-1, is GAGVSQSPRYKVTKRGQDVALRCDPISGHVSLYWYRQALGQGPEFLTYFNYEAQQDKSGLPNDRFSAERPEGSISTLTIQRTEQRDSAMYRCASSTDSNLFGPGTRLTVL.

The chain employs TRBV6-1 and TRBJ1-4; 7 bases map to TRBD1. J lost 3 bases, V lost 1 base, and 11 bases had no gene match. The CDR3 runs 18 residues. Germline loops: CDR1 MNHNS, CDR2 SASEGT. Written as DNA, the CDR3 is TGTGCCAGCAGTGAAGGAGGGGGCCAGCTAAACTCTAATGAAAAACTGTTTTTT. As protein: CASSEGGGQLNSNEKLFF.

The rearrangement joins TRBV19 to TRBJ1-6; 8 bases are shared with TRBD1. The V segment lost 5 bases and the J segment 10 bases; nucleotides outside the gene matches: 7. Germline CDR1 is LNHDA and CDR2 is SQIVND (reference sequence). This CDR3 is 14 amino acids long. In nucleotides, the CDR3 is TGTGCCAGTAGTCCGGACAGGGCAAGGTCACCCCTCCACTTT. Translating it yields CASSPDRARSPLHF. The entire variable domain, with the rest obtained from reference TRBV19 and TRBJ1-6, is as follows: DGGITQSPKYLFRKEGQNVTLSCEQNLNHDAMYWYRQDPGQGLRLIYYSQIVNDFQKGDIAEGYSVSREKKESFPLTVTSAQKNPTAFYLCASSPDRARSPLHFGNGTRLTVT.

This chain joins TRBV2 and TRBJ1-1; 7 nucleotides line up with TRBD1. V lost 6 bases and J lost 4; bases outside the gene matches: 2. There are 12 residues in the CDR3. CDR1 SNHLY and CDR2 FYNNEI come from the germline V gene. The DNA for the CDR3 is TGTGCCAGCAGACAGGGGACCACTGAAGCTTTCTTT. This gives the protein CASRQGTTEAFF.

Here the CDR3 DNA reads TGTGCCAGCAGCGTAGACAGGGCTGGGGGTGAAAAACTGTTTTTT. Protein: CASSVDRAGGEKLFF. The rearrangement uses TRBV7-8 and TRBJ1-4, with 7 nucleotides matching TRBD1. The CDR3 spans 15 residues. V gave up 5 bases and J gave up 7 bases; unmatched junction bases: 10. Germline V CDR1 and CDR2: SGHVS, FQNEAQ.

This chain joins TRBV14 and TRBJ1-1; perhaps TRBD1 as D (6 bases). Between the trimmed V and J ends, which lost 3 bases and 7 bases, there was a span of 15 bases. The CDR3 has 14 residues. CDR1 and CDR2 from the germline V gene are SGHDN and FVKESK. The CDR3 spells CASSQVRQVIEAFF. For the CDR3, the DNA is TGTGCCAGCAGCCAGGTTAGACAGGTGATTGAAGCTTTCTTT.

This sequence joins TRBV6-5 and TRBJ2-5, with 9 bases that match TRBD1. Germline V gene lookup returns CDR1 MNHEY and CDR2 SVGAGI. This CDR3 has 14 residues. Trimming took 6 bases from V and 7 from J; bases not matched to a gene: 9. Here the CDR3 DNA reads TGTGCCAGCAGCTCCGGGACAGGGTCTTCGACCCAGTACTTC. Translating gives CASSSGTGSSTQYF.